The clone carrying this TCR beta chain has a single count. The antigen remains unidentified. It was with 60 Vbeta and 13 Jbeta primers that the PCR ran. The repertoire was sequenced with immunoSEQ multiplex PCR; TCRdb's copy has only in-frame clones and lacks some. The repertoire includes around 150,000 clones, around 80% of them detected once, and approximately 1.4% sits in the top ten. These data belong to a study of cytomegalovirus exposure and HLA in healthy donors. The study, taken as a whole, reports: In an earlier analysis, most TCR beta V segments were productive about 87% or about 30% of the time. A missense variant in DCLRE1C was later tied to TCR beta V- and J-gene trimming.

Germline trimming cut 3 bases from V and 1 base from J; bases unmatched to any gene: 10. The CDR3 runs to 16 residues. The germline gives CDR1 SGDLS, CDR2 YYNGEE. The sequence came from a man younger than 35 in good health and CMV-seronegative. This chain links TRBV9 with TRBJ2-7, with 7 positions matching TRBD1. Sequenced input: PBMCs. CDR3 bases: TGTGCCAGCAGCGACAGTCGGACAGGTGCTTCCTACGAGCAGTACTTC. Protein: CASSDSRTGASYEQYF.